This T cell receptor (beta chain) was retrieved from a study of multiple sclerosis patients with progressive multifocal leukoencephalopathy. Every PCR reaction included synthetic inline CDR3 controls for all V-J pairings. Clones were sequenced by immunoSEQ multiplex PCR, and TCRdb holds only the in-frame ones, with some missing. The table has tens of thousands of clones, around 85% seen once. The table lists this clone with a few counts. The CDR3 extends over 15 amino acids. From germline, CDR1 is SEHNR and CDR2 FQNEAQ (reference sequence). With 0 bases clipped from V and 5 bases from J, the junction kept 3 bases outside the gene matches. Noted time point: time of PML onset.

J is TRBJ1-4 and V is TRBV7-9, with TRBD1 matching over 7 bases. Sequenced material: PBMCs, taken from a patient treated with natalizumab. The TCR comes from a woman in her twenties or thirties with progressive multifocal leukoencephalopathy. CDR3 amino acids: CASSLARQGNEKLFF. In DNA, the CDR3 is TGTGCCAGCAGCTTAGCCCGACAGGGAAATGAAAAACTGTTTTTT.